The present T cell receptor beta chain was sequenced within a study of T cell repertoires and HLA-DP antigens. Study-wide background: Two male donors and one female donor spanned ages 18-to-29 through 60-to-69. Average DNA input: around 230 ng for CD137+CD4+ sorts, roughly 1.2 ug pre-culture.

For this clone: Its antigen is unknown.

CDR1 and CDR2 from the germline V gene are SGHRS and YFSETQ. CDR3 length equals 15 residues. With 2 bases clipped from V and 4 bases from J, the junction kept 4 bases outside the gene matches. Produced via immunoSEQ multiplex PCR; TCRdb's table is partial and in-frame only. Of 90,000 to 130,000 clones in the sample, 80% to 95% were seen once. The chain employs TRBV5-1 and TRBJ2-2, with TRBD1 matching over 8 bases. The sequence derives from a woman aged 18-29 years in good health and CMV-seronegative. Sequencing input: CD4+ T cells from PBMCs. CDR3 sequence: CASSLIQGATGELFF. DNA of the CDR3: TGCGCCAGCAGCTTAATCCAGGGGGCCACCGGGGAGCTGTTTTTT.